The 25 T cell receptor beta chains listed next were all sequenced from one sample in a study of shared clonotypes between healthy human individuals. Data came from immunoSEQ multiplex PCR; TCRdb stores just in-frame clones and leaves some out. The profile shows 500,000 to 700,000 clones, roughly 96% of them singletons. The naive CD8 subset, CD45RO-negative cells positively selected for CCR7, excluded terminally differentiated effector memory CD45RA+ cells. The sample comprised naive CD8+ T cells sorted from blood. The receptors were sampled from a woman aged 25 to 45 in good health.

The chain employs TRBV27 and TRBJ2-2; 8 bases fit TRBD2. The CDR3 length is 15 residues. V trimming: 2 bases; J trimming: 6 bases; junction bases outside the gene matches: 5. Per the germline V gene, CDR1 is MNHEY and CDR2 is SMNVEV (reference sequence). The CDR3 DNA follows: TGTGCCAGCAGTTTAGGAGCGGGAGCAGCCGGGGAGCTGTTTTTT. As protein: CASSLGAGAAGELFF.

The chain recombines TRBV4-1 with TRBJ1-1; D is ambiguous. Trimming removed 0 bases at V and 1 base at J, with 12 bases between. Germline lookup yields CDR1 MGHRA and CDR2 YSYEKL. The CDR3 loop spans 16 amino acids. The CDR3 DNA reads as TGCGCCAGCAGCCAAGATAAAACAGCTTGGAACACTGAAGCTTTCTTT. Its translation is CASSQDKTAWNTEAFF.

This clone was recorded a few times. The chain combines TRBV7-9 with TRBJ1-1; D may be TRBD1 (6 bases). Germline V lookup: CDR1 SEHNR, CDR2 FQNEAQ (reference sequence). Trimming removed 7 bases from V and 11 bases from J, with 17 bases in between. The CDR3 has 12 residues. CDR3 sequence reads: CASTQGGNRAFF. CDR3 DNA: TGTGCCAGCACCCAAGGGGGGAACCGGGCTTTCTTT.

Only one count was recorded for this clone. This rearrangement joins TRBV7-8 to TRBJ2-2; D is possibly TRBD1 (5 bases). Germline V CDR1 and CDR2: SGHVS, FQNEAQ. The CDR3 totals 13 residues. V gave up 4 bases and J gave up 5 bases, with 8 bases separating them. CDR3 sequence (DNA): TGTGCCAGCAGCTCCAAGGGGACCGGGGAGCTGTTTTTT. Amino acids: CASSSKGTGELFF.

This chain uses TRBV27 with TRBJ2-7; a weak D match, TRBD1 (6 bases). Germline CDR1 MNHEY, CDR2 SMNVEV (reference sequence). V was shortened by 6 bases and J by 1 base, with 16 bases between the two germline ends. This CDR3 has 15 amino acids. CDR3 sequence: CASSPGAGESYEQYF. The CDR3, as DNA: TGTGCCAGCAGCCCCGGGGCAGGGGAGTCCTACGAGCAGTACTTC.

The CDR3 DNA follows: TGTGCCAGCATGGACAGCTCCTACGAGCAGTACTTC. Translated, it gives CASMDSSYEQYF. The chain links TRBV6-1 to TRBJ2-7; D perhaps matches TRBD1 (6 bases). V was cut by 7 bases and J by 0 bases, with 7 bases left in between. From germline, CDR1 is MNHNS and CDR2 SASEGT. This CDR3 region has 12 residues.

The V gene is TRBV27, the J gene TRBJ2-1, with 8 bases that match TRBD1. The CDR3 runs 19 residues. Germline lookup yields CDR1 MNHEY and CDR2 SMNVEV (reference sequence). V shed 6 bases, J shed 5 bases, and the junction held 21 bases outside the gene matches. Here the CDR3 DNA reads TGTGCCAGCAGCCCAAGGGACAGGACCCCTGAGGGAGGAAACAATGAGCAGTTCTTC. Translated: CASSPRDRTPEGGNNEQFF.

The rearrangement links TRBV11-2 to TRBJ2-1; 10 bases align to TRBD2. Germline CDR1 reads SGHAT; CDR2 reads FQNNGV. The CDR3 has 17 residues. V gave up 6 bases and J gave up 10 bases; unmatched junction bases: 18. CDR3 sequence reads: CASRKGSQREGPHEQFF. The CDR3 nucleotides read TGTGCCAGCAGGAAGGGATCGCAGCGGGAGGGCCCTCACGAGCAGTTCTTC.

This rearrangement joins TRBV7-9 to TRBJ1-1, with D hard to call. CDR3 size: 13 residues. V was trimmed by 5 bases and J by 0 bases, leaving 7 bases between them. Germline values: CDR1 SEHNR, CDR2 FQNEAQ (reference sequence). The CDR3: CASSDPVNTEAFF. CDR3 in DNA: TGTGCCAGCAGCGACCCGGTGAACACTGAAGCTTTCTTT. Full variable domain (missing parts from reference TRBV7-9 and TRBJ1-1): DTGVSQNPRHKITKRGQNVTFRCDPISEHNRLYWYRQTLGQGPEFLTYFQNEAQLEKSRLLSDRFSAERPKGSFSTLEIQRTEQGDSAMYLCASSDPVNTEAFFGQGTRLTVV.

The chain links TRBV19 to TRBJ2-1; TRBD1 agrees at 10 bases. The germline gives CDR1 LNHDA, CDR2 SQIVND (reference sequence). V lost 5 bases to trimming and J lost 6 bases; unmatched junction nucleotides: 10. The CDR3 consists of 16 residues. CDR3 sequence (DNA): TGTGCCAGTAGTTTTTTGTTTCGGGACAGGGGCAATGAGCAGTTCTTC. This encodes CASSFLFRDRGNEQFF.

In this sample, this clone turned up once. This chain links TRBV5-1 with TRBJ2-7; D uncertain. Germline CDR1 is SGHRS and CDR2 is YFSETQ. The CDR3 covers 13 residues. V lost 0 bases and J 3 bases, leaving 7 bases between the germline ends. The CDR3 is CASSLVPGYEQYF. The CDR3 region has the DNA TGCGCCAGCAGCTTGGTCCCAGGCTACGAGCAGTACTTC.

In this sample, this clone turned up once. The chain couples TRBV4-2 to TRBJ1-1, with D hard to call. Trimming stripped 7 bases from V and 0 bases from J, with 3 bases between. Germline-derived CDR1 and CDR2 are LGHNA and YNFKEQ. The CDR3 runs to 11 residues. The CDR3 bases are TGTGCCAGCACTCTGAACACTGAAGCTTTCTTT. Amino acid sequence: CASTLNTEAFF.

V gene TRBV27 combines with J gene TRBJ2-7; 11 bases fit TRBD2. The germline V gene has CDR1 MNHEY and CDR2 SMNVEV (reference sequence). The V segment lost 6 bases and the J segment 5 bases; nucleotides outside the gene matches: 6. The CDR3 is made up of 14 amino acids. In DNA form, the CDR3 reads TGTGCCAGCAGAGTAGCGGGAGGGCCTAACGAGCAGTACTTC. Protein sequence: CASRVAGGPNEQYF.

The CDR3 DNA sequence: TGTGCCAGCAGCATCGGACAGGGGGCAGGCAATCAGCCCCAGCATTTT. Amino acid sequence: CASSIGQGAGNQPQHF. The rearrangement uses TRBV13 and TRBJ1-5; 11 bases agree with TRBD1. The V gene end was trimmed by 5 bases and the J gene end by 2 bases; junction bases not matched to a gene: 5. The CDR3 totals 16 residues. Germline-derived CDR1 and CDR2 are PRHDT and FYEKMQ (reference sequence). Full variable domain (missing parts from reference TRBV13 and TRBJ1-5): AAGVIQSPRHLIKEKRETATLKCYPIPRHDTVYWYQQGPGQDPQFLISFYEKMQSDKGSIPDRFSAQQFSDYHSELNMSSLELGDSALYFCASSIGQGAGNQPQHFGDGTRLSIL.

This clone was observed a single time. Other DNA sequences within the sample encode an identical CDR3. V gene TRBV28 combines with J gene TRBJ2-7, with a weak D call TRBD2 (6 bases). Trimming took off 2 bases at V and 0 bases at J, with 14 bases between the two ends. Germline assignment: CDR1 MDHEN and CDR2 SYDVKM. CDR3 length: 16 residues. CDR3 protein: CASSLLGTSSSYEQYF. The DNA for the CDR3 is TGTGCCAGCAGTTTACTCGGGACTTCGAGCTCCTACGAGCAGTACTTC.

The CDR3 is CASSQGGLGTGELFF. CDR3 coding DNA: TGTGCCAGCAGCCAGGGGGGTTTAGGGACCGGGGAGCTGTTTTTT. The chain has TRBV5-4 and TRBJ2-2; a weak D match, TRBD1 (7 bases). In germline, CDR1 is SGHNT, CDR2 YYREEE (reference sequence). Trimming removed 4 bases from V and 5 bases from J, with 15 bases in between. CDR3 length equals 15 residues.

This chain connects TRBV5-6 to TRBJ1-3; D ambiguous. CDR1 is SGHDT and CDR2 is YYEEEE in the germline V gene. Deletions cut 2 bases from V and 0 bases from J, with 12 bases between. This CDR3 is 16 amino acids long. CDR3 region: CASSLWSLTSGNTIYF. CDR3 bases: TGTGCCAGCAGCTTATGGAGTCTCACCTCTGGAAACACCATATATTTT. The variable domain in full, completed from reference TRBV5-6 and TRBJ1-3, reads DAGVTQSPTHLIKTRGQQVTLRCSPKSGHDTVSWYQQALGQGPQFIFQYYEEEERQRGNFPDRFSGHQFPNYSSELNVNALLLGDSALYLCASSLWSLTSGNTIYFGEGSWLTVV.

The chain combines TRBV28 with TRBJ2-1; 10 bases line up with TRBD2. Per the germline V gene, CDR1 is MDHEN and CDR2 is SYDVKM. The CDR3 totals 16 residues. Trimming cost V 4 bases and J 5 bases; bases outside gene matches: 8. CDR3 coding DNA: TGTGCCAGCAGTTCCCAAGGCCTAGCGGGAGACAATGAGCAGTTCTTC. Its protein is CASSSQGLAGDNEQFF.

The chain employs TRBV9 and TRBJ1-5, with a possible D match to TRBD1 (5 bases). This CDR3 is built from 16 residues. CDR1 is SGDLS and CDR2 is YYNGEE in the germline V gene. V lost 1 base, J lost 3 bases, and 14 bases lay in between. The CDR3 protein is CASSVRSKGANQPQHF. The CDR3 nucleotides read TGTGCCAGCAGCGTAAGATCAAAAGGGGCCAATCAGCCCCAGCATTTT.

The gene calls are TRBV5-4 and TRBJ2-7; possible D gene TRBD1, 6 bases. The CDR3 covers 15 residues. V dropped 2 bases and J dropped 4 bases, with 16 bases sitting between them. Germline loops: CDR1 SGHNT, CDR2 YYREEE (reference sequence). CDR3 sequence (DNA): TGTGCCAGCAGCTTAGACCGGGACACATTTTACGAGCAGTACTTC. Protein product: CASSLDRDTFYEQYF.

This sequence joins TRBV14 and TRBJ2-1; 8 bases map to TRBD2. The germline V gene has CDR1 SGHDN and CDR2 FVKESK. The CDR3 covers 15 residues. After removal of 2 bases from V and 5 bases from J, the junction contained 5 bases not matched to a gene. DNA for the CDR3: TGTGCCAGCAGCCAATTAACTAGCGGAGACAATGAGCAGTTCTTC. Amino acid sequence: CASSQLTSGDNEQFF. Filled out from reference TRBV14 and TRBJ2-1, the complete variable domain reads EAGVTQFPSHSVIEKGQTVTLRCDPISGHDNLYWYRRVMGKEIKFLLHFVKESKQDESGMPNNRFLAERTGGTYSTLKVQPAELEDSGVYFCASSQLTSGDNEQFFGPGTRLTVL.

The chain combines TRBV7-9 with TRBJ1-3; TRBD1 might be the D (5 bases). The CDR3 is made up of 16 amino acids. The germline V and J ends were trimmed by 5 bases and 2 bases, with 16 bases remaining between them. Germline CDR1 and CDR2: SEHNR and FQNEAQ (reference sequence). The CDR3 reads CASSPLRGDTGNTIYF. The CDR3 DNA follows: TGTGCCAGCAGCCCGCTCCGGGGGGATACTGGAAACACCATATATTTT.

The chain has TRBV7-6 and TRBJ2-1, with TRBD2 matching 13 bases. In germline, CDR1 is SGHVS, CDR2 FNYEAQ. The trim removed 4 bases at V and 6 bases at J, leaving 3 bases unmatched. This CDR3 has 15 amino acids. The chain's CDR3 is CASSSRLAGGNEQFF. CDR3 nucleotides: TGTGCCAGCAGCTCCCGACTAGCGGGAGGCAATGAGCAGTTCTTC.

This chain links TRBV4-1 with TRBJ2-5, with D uncertain. Near its end, the DNA agrees better with TRBJ2-7, so the J call may be wrong. Germline values: CDR1 MGHRA, CDR2 YSYEKL. This CDR3 comprises 14 residues. CDR3 DNA sequence: TGCGCCAGCAGCCAAGCGGTCAGCTCCTACGAGCAGTACTTC. It is translated as CASSQAVSSYEQYF.

The J gene is TRBJ1-2, the V gene TRBV13, with D uncertain. Germline CDR1 PRHDT, CDR2 FYEKMQ (reference sequence). V was trimmed by 6 bases and J by 8 bases, leaving 13 bases between them. This CDR3 comprises 12 residues. The CDR3 reads CASREDLGGYTF. In nucleotides, the CDR3 is TGTGCCAGCAGAGAGGACTTGGGCGGCTACACCTTC.